Listed below are T cell receptor beta chains from one sample, sequenced in a study of blood T cell repertoires in COVID-19. Profiling relied on immunoSEQ multiplex PCR, and the TCRdb table lists in-frame clones only, not all of them. The repertoire holds 100,000 or so clones, with 85% as singletons. Sequencing was carried out using peripheral blood. The receptors here all came from a woman aged 70-85 years with active or convalescent COVID-19. The CDR3 runs from the conserved cysteine through the conserved F or W. A D gene is named only where the DNA matches it firmly. Where a row states a size, it is once, few, many or the class of an expanded clone; other rows omit it.

v_gene	abundance	d_gene	j_gene	CDR3nt	CDR3aa
TRBV15	NA	NA	TRBJ2-3	TGTGCCACCAGCAGAGGTGGGGCGGGATCGGTTGATACGCAGTATTTT	CATSRGGAGSVDTQYF
TRBV19	NA	TRBD1	TRBJ1-2	TGTGCCAGCACAACAGGGGAGAGTGGCTACACCTTC	CASTTGESGYTF
TRBV18	once	TRBD1	TRBJ1-6	TGTGCCAGTGGGGACAGGGGGAATTCACCCCTCCACTTT	CASGDRGNSPLHF
TRBV4-2	NA	NA	TRBJ2-3	TGTGCCAGCAGCCAAGAGGAGGGACTTCCCACAGATACGCAGTATTTT	CASSQEEGLPTDTQYF
TRBV30	NA	NA	TRBJ1-3	TGTGCCTGGAGTGCTAGCCGAAGTGGAAACACCATATATTTT	CAWSASRSGNTIYF
TRBV19	NA	TRBD1	TRBJ1-1	TGTGCCAGTAGCCGGACAGGGAGGACTGAAGCTTTCTTT	CASSRTGRTEAFF
TRBV25-1	few	TRBD1	TRBJ1-6	TGTGCCAGCAGTCCGGGACAGAGGACCCCCCTCCACTTT	CASSPGQRTPLHF
TRBV9	NA	TRBD1	TRBJ1-1	TGTGCCAGCAGCGTCGGGACAGTCAACACTGAAGCTTTCTTT	CASSVGTVNTEAFF
TRBV5-1	NA	TRBD2	TRBJ2-2	TGCGCCAGCAGTCAATCGGGGGGGCGAAACACCGGGGAGCTGTTTTTT	CASSQSGGRNTGELFF
TRBV5-6	NA	NA	TRBJ2-1	TGTGCCAGCAGCTTTGGACACAACAATGAGCAGTTCTTC	CASSFGHNNEQFF
TRBV20-1	NA	TRBD2	TRBJ2-3	TGCAGTGCCAGACTAGCGGGCAGTCAGTATTTT	CSARLAGSQYF
TRBV28	NA	NA	TRBJ1-1	TGTGCCAGCCGGTACGGCGGGGCTGAAGCTTTCTTT	CASRYGGAEAFF
TRBV21-1	NA	NA	TRBJ2-7	TGTGCCAGCTTGGAGGGCCCCTACTCCTACGAGCAGTACTTC	CASLEGPYSYEQYF
TRBV9	few	NA	TRBJ1-2	TGTGCCAGCAGCGTATGGGGCAACTATGGCTACACCTTC	CASSVWGNYGYTF
TRBV5-8	NA	TRBD1	TRBJ1-5	TGTGCCAGCAGCTTGGGCCCCACAGGGGGGAATCAGCCCCAGCATTTT	CASSLGPTGGNQPQHF
TRBV5-1	NA	TRBD2	TRBJ2-1	TGCGCCAGCCATAGCGGGCAGCGGTCGAGTAACTACAATGAGCAGTTCTTC	CASHSGQRSSNYNEQFF
TRBV7-9	NA	TRBD1	TRBJ2-7	TGTGCCAGCAGCCCCGGGACAGGGGGCAGGGAGCAGTACTTC	CASSPGTGGREQYF
TRBV5-1	NA	TRBD2	TRBJ2-1	TGCGCCAGCAGCTACCAAGTAGCGGGAGGGTACAATGAGCAGTTCTTC	CASSYQVAGGYNEQFF
TRBV27	NA	NA	TRBJ2-2	TGTGCCAGCAGTTTGGCAGGGCCGAACACCGGGGAGCTGTTTTTT	CASSLAGPNTGELFF
TRBV5-1	NA	TRBD1	TRBJ1-5	TGCGCCAGCAGCTCAGGGACAGGGGGCAATCAGCCCCAGCATTTT	CASSSGTGGNQPQHF
TRBV27	once	NA	TRBJ2-7	TGTGCCAGCAGTTTATCTTTCGGCCCCCGAGGCGAGCAGTACTTC	CASSLSFGPRGEQYF
TRBV5-1	NA	TRBD1	TRBJ2-5	TGCGCCAGCAGCTTGGGACAGGGGCAAGAGACCCAGTACTTC	CASSLGQGQETQYF
TRBV7-9	NA	NA	TRBJ1-3	TGTGCCAGCAGCTTAGTAGGAGACACCATATATTTT	CASSLVGDTIYF
TRBV20-1	few	TRBD2	TRBJ2-7	TGCAGTGCTAGTACCTGGACTAGCGGTCTCCTTTCCTACGAGCAGTACTTC	CSASTWTSGLLSYEQYF
TRBV3-1/TRBV3-2	NA	TRBD1	TRBJ1-1	TGTGCCAGCAGCCTTACCGACAGGGGGAACACTGAAGCTTTCTTT	CASSLTDRGNTEAFF
TRBV27	once	NA	TRBJ2-2	TGTGCCAGCAGTTTCTACAGGGATGCCGGGGAGCTGTTTTTT	CASSFYRDAGELFF
TRBV27	NA	TRBD1	TRBJ2-7	TGTGCCAGCAGTTCAACAGGGGCCTACGAGCAGTACTTC	CASSSTGAYEQYF
TRBV2	NA	TRBD1	TRBJ1-5	TGTGCCAGCAGTGAAGCGTCCGGGACAGGGGGGTATCAGCCCCAGCATTTT	CASSEASGTGGYQPQHF
TRBV5-1	NA	NA	TRBJ2-3	TGCGCCAGCAGCTTAGAGGGGGGGCGCACAGATACGCAGTATTTT	CASSLEGGRTDTQYF
TRBV5-1	NA	TRBD1	TRBJ2-4	TGCGCCAGCAGCCCAGGACAGGGGTGGGCCAAAAACATTCAGTACTTC	CASSPGQGWAKNIQYF
TRBV19	NA	TRBD2	TRBJ2-1	TGTGCCAGTAGTACGGGACTAGCGGGGGGGCTCAATGAGCAGTTCTTC	CASSTGLAGGLNEQFF
TRBV19	NA	NA	TRBJ1-4	TGTGCCAGTAGTATCATTCGGGGTGAAAAACTGTTTTTT	CASSIIRGEKLFF
TRBV6-5	NA	TRBD1	TRBJ1-5	TGTGCCAGCAGTACCCGGACAGGGCAAGAGCCCCAGCATTTT	CASSTRTGQEPQHF
TRBV11-2	NA	NA	TRBJ1-2	TGTGCCAGCAGCTTTCCGACAGACTATGGCTACACCTTC	CASSFPTDYGYTF
TRBV7-3	NA	NA	TRBJ1-1	TGTGCCAGCAGCTTGACGGGCACTGAAGCTTTCTTT	CASSLTGTEAFF
TRBV4-3	NA	TRBD2	TRBJ2-5	TGCGCCAGCAGCCAAGCAGCTAGCGGGGCGACGGGGGAGACCCAGTACTTC	CASSQAASGATGETQYF
TRBV29-1	NA	NA	TRBJ1-1	TGCAGCGTTGGGGGAGGGCAGGGGAACACTGAAGCTTTCTTT	CSVGGGQGNTEAFF
TRBV12-5	NA	NA	TRBJ2-5	TGTGCTAGTGGTTTGTTCGGGAAGGAGACCCAGTACTTC	CASGLFGKETQYF
TRBV19	NA	TRBD2	TRBJ2-3	TGTGCCAGTAGTATGTTCCGGGGGGGGAGCACAGATACGCAGTATTTT	CASSMFRGGSTDTQYF
TRBV6-5	NA	TRBD2	TRBJ2-1	TGTGCCACCTCGCCGAGACTAGCGTTCAATGAGCAGTTCTTC	CATSPRLAFNEQFF
TRBV4-3	NA	TRBD1	TRBJ1-2	TGCGCCAGCAGCCAAGGGGACAGGCGAAACCCTAACTATGGCTACACCTTC	CASSQGDRRNPNYGYTF
TRBV7-9	NA	TRBD2	TRBJ2-7	TGTGCCAGCAGCTTAGAGACTAGCGGCCCCTACGAGCAGTACTTC	CASSLETSGPYEQYF
TRBV11-2	NA	NA	TRBJ2-1	TGTGCCAGCAGCTCAGGCCCGTACGACAATGAGCAGTTCTTC	CASSSGPYDNEQFF
TRBV5-1	NA	NA	TRBJ2-6	TGCGCCAGCAGCTTTGAGGCGAGGGGGACTGGGGCCAACGTCCTGACTTTC	CASSFEARGTGANVLTF
TRBV28	NA	NA	TRBJ1-1	TGTGCCAGCGGCCTGGCGGGCGGCGGCACTGAAGCTTTCTTT	CASGLAGGGTEAFF
TRBV9	NA	TRBD2	TRBJ2-3	TGTGCCAGCAGCGTAGGGGGGGGACTCCTCACAGATACGCAGTATTTT	CASSVGGGLLTDTQYF
TRBV5-6	NA	TRBD1	TRBJ2-2	TGTGCCAGCAGCTCTCCCCGGACAGGGGCGAACACCGGGGAGCTGTTTTTT	CASSSPRTGANTGELFF
TRBV24-1	NA	TRBD2	TRBJ2-3	TGTGCCACCAGTGACGGCGCGGGAGGGATCACAGATACGCAGTATTTT	CATSDGAGGITDTQYF
TRBV5-8	NA	TRBD2	TRBJ2-5	TGTGCCAGCAGCTTGGGCGCTGCGGGAGGTCGAGAGACCCAGTACTTC	CASSLGAAGGRETQYF
TRBV7-9	NA	TRBD1	TRBJ1-4	TGTGCCAGCAGCTTAGGGACAGGGGGCAATGAAAAACTGTTTTTT	CASSLGTGGNEKLFF
TRBV12-3/TRBV12-4	once	NA	TRBJ1-5	TGTGCCAGCAGTTTTTCCCAGAATCAGCCCCAGCATTTT	CASSFSQNQPQHF
TRBV18	NA	NA	TRBJ2-5	TGTGCCAGCTCACCATCTGGGCAGGAGACCCAGTACTTC	CASSPSGQETQYF